The clone carrying this T cell receptor beta chain came up many times. MiXCR, applied by TCRdb to the RACE reads, yields one record per CDR3 protein. The sample shows approximately 370,000 distinct CDR3 sequences, around 5.5% of them seen only once. The CDR3 runs 15 residues. Germline values: CDR1 MDHEN, CDR2 SYDVKM. J lost 2 bases, V lost 5 bases, and 8 bases had no gene match. The entry originates in a study of human T cells and chemical hapten exposure. Documented time point: pre-sensitization, week 0. Treatment denoted: therapeutic diphenylcyclopropenone sensitization with weekly scalp DPC. The source of this sequence is a woman between 18 and 30 years old with alopecia areata. Some clones in this sample may be carry-over from other donors' samples. Sequenced material: whole blood, taken in connection with sensitization to the hapten diphenylcyclopropenone (DPC). The V and J genes are TRBV28 and TRBJ2-7, with 8 positions matching TRBD1. The CDR3 sequence: CASSTYRGATYEQYF. The CDR3 DNA reads as TGTGCCAGCAGTACCTACAGGGGGGCTACCTACGAGCAGTACTTC.